Following are 7 T cell receptor beta chains from one sample sequenced in a study of blood T cell repertoires in COVID-19. Clones were read by immunoSEQ multiplex PCR, and TCRdb kept only the in-frame ones, dropping some. The table includes 220,000 or so clones, roughly 80% detected once. The sample comprised peripheral blood. The receptors originated from a woman aged 60-75 years with acute or convalescent COVID-19.

For the CDR3, the DNA is TGTGCCACCCAGACGGGGGACAGGGGGCGATCTGGCTACACCTTC. This encodes CATQTGDRGRSGYTF. V and J are TRBV15 and TRBJ1-2, with 12 bases fitting TRBD1. V was pared by 8 bases and J by 7 bases, with 11 bases of the junction left unmatched. The CDR3 is 15 residues long. Germline CDR1 LNHNV, CDR2 YYDKDF (reference sequence).

The chain uses TRBV24-1 and TRBJ2-2; 7 nucleotides match TRBD2. Germline V gene data show CDR1 as KGHDR and CDR2 as SFDVKD. This CDR3 has 13 amino acids. With 5 bases clipped from V and 4 bases from J, the junction kept 0 bases outside the gene matches. CDR3 nucleotides: TGTGCCACCAGTGCGGGGGGCACCGGGGAGCTGTTTTTT. Encoded protein: CATSAGGTGELFF.

The chain is built from TRBV3-1 (or the pseudogene TRBV3-2) and TRBJ2-2; 8 bases are shared with TRBD1. The CDR3 is 13 amino acids. CDR1 and CDR2 from the germline V gene are LGHDT and YNNKEL (reference sequence). The ends lost 4 bases at V and 7 bases at J; junction bases unmatched: 2. The CDR3 nucleotides read TGTGCCAGCAGCCCCAGGGGGCTCGGGGAGCTGTTTTTT. Translating gives CASSPRGLGELFF.

The V call is TRBV19, the J call TRBJ2-2; tentative D call: TRBD1 (6 bases). Germline loops: CDR1 LNHDA, CDR2 SQIVND (reference sequence). The V end lost 5 bases, the J end lost 5 bases, and 12 bases lay between the germline ends. There are 14 residues in the CDR3. The DNA for the CDR3 is TGTGCCAGTAGTCCCACAGGGCAAACCGGGGAGCTGTTTTTT. It is translated as CASSPTGQTGELFF. The entire variable domain, with the rest obtained from reference TRBV19 and TRBJ2-2, is as follows: DGGITQSPKYLFRKEGQNVTLSCEQNLNHDAMYWYRQDPGQGLRLIYYSQIVNDFQKGDIAEGYSVSREKKESFPLTVTSAQKNPTAFYLCASSPTGQTGELFFGEGSRLTVL.

The CDR3 sequence: CASSEGQANYEQYF. The CDR3 DNA sequence: TGTGCCAGCAGCGAGGGACAGGCAAACTACGAGCAGTACTTC. This chain links TRBV7-9 with TRBJ2-7, with TRBD1 matching 8 bases. The trim removed 5 bases at V and 3 bases at J, leaving 6 bases unmatched. Germline V gene lookup returns CDR1 SEHNR and CDR2 FQNEAQ (reference sequence). The CDR3 loop spans 14 amino acids.

The J gene is TRBJ1-1, the V gene TRBV30; D is uncertain. The CDR3 runs 17 residues. V gave up 0 bases and J gave up 7 bases, with 24 bases separating them. In germline, CDR1 is GTSNPN, CDR2 SVGIG (reference sequence). CDR3 region: CAWSVPSVIGQAREAFF. The CDR3 DNA reads TGTGCCTGGAGTGTACCCTCTGTCATTGGCCAGGCTCGTGAAGCTTTCTTT.

The chain carries TRBV29-1 and TRBJ2-3; possibly TRBD2 for D (6 bases). Trimming removed 6 bases from V and 3 bases from J, with 22 bases in between. The CDR3 totals 16 residues. CDR1 and CDR2 from the germline V gene are SQVTM and ANQGSEA. The CDR3 is CSVTRRDFGGTDTQYF. The CDR3 coding sequence is TGCAGCGTCACCCGCCGGGACTTTGGGGGAACAGATACGCAGTATTTT.